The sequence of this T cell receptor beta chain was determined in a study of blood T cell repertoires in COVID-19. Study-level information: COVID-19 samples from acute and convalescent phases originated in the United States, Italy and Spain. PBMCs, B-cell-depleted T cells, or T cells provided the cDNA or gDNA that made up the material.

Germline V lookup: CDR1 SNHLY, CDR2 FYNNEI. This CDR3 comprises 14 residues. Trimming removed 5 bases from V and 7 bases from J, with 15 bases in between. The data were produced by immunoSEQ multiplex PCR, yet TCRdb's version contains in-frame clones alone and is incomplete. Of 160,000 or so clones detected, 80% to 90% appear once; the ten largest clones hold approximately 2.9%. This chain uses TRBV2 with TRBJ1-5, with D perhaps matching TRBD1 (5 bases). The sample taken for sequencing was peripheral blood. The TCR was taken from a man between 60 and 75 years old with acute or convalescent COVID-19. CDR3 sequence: CASSTGTTGQPQHF. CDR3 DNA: TGTGCCAGCAGTACCGGGACTACAGGCCAGCCCCAGCATTTT. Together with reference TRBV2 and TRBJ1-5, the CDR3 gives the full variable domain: EPEVTQTPSHQVTQMGQEVILRCVPISNHLYFYWYRQILGQKVEFLVSFYNNEISEKSEIFDDQFSVERPDGSNFTLKIRSTKLEDSAMYFCASSTGTTGQPQHFGDGTRLSIL.